The 2 T cell receptor beta chains in this list originate from one sample, sequenced in a study of spatial heterogeneity in lung cancer. Via MiXCR, TCRdb re-called the 5' RACE reads, giving one row per CDR3 protein. The repertoire holds tens of thousands of distinct CDR3 sequences, with 12% as singletons. The time point is: sample taken at primary tumor resection. The sequenced material consisted of unsorted whole RNA from tumor, nontumor lung or frozen PBMC. Sequences were derived from PBMCs, sampled at surgery. The receptors come from a male donor with early-stage non-small cell lung cancer.

There are a few counts of this clonotype. The rearrangement joins TRBV20-1 to TRBJ2-7; TRBD1 might be the D (6 bases). V lost 0 bases and J 0 bases, leaving 9 bases between the germline ends. Germline V lookup: CDR1 DFQATT, CDR2 SNEGSKA (reference sequence). The length of the CDR3 is 14 residues. The chain's CDR3 is CSARDGQSSYEQYF. The CDR3 nucleotides are TGCAGTGCTAGAGACGGACAGAGCTCCTACGAGCAGTACTTC.

The chain is built from TRBV11-2 and TRBJ2-5; D perhaps matches TRBD2 (6 bases). Trimming removed 1 base at V and 7 bases at J, with 10 bases between. CDR1 and CDR2 (germline): SGHAT, FQNNGV. The CDR3 runs to 13 residues. CDR3 coding DNA: TGTGCCAGCAGCTTAGGGGAGGTCCGGACCCAGTACTTC. This encodes CASSLGEVRTQYF.